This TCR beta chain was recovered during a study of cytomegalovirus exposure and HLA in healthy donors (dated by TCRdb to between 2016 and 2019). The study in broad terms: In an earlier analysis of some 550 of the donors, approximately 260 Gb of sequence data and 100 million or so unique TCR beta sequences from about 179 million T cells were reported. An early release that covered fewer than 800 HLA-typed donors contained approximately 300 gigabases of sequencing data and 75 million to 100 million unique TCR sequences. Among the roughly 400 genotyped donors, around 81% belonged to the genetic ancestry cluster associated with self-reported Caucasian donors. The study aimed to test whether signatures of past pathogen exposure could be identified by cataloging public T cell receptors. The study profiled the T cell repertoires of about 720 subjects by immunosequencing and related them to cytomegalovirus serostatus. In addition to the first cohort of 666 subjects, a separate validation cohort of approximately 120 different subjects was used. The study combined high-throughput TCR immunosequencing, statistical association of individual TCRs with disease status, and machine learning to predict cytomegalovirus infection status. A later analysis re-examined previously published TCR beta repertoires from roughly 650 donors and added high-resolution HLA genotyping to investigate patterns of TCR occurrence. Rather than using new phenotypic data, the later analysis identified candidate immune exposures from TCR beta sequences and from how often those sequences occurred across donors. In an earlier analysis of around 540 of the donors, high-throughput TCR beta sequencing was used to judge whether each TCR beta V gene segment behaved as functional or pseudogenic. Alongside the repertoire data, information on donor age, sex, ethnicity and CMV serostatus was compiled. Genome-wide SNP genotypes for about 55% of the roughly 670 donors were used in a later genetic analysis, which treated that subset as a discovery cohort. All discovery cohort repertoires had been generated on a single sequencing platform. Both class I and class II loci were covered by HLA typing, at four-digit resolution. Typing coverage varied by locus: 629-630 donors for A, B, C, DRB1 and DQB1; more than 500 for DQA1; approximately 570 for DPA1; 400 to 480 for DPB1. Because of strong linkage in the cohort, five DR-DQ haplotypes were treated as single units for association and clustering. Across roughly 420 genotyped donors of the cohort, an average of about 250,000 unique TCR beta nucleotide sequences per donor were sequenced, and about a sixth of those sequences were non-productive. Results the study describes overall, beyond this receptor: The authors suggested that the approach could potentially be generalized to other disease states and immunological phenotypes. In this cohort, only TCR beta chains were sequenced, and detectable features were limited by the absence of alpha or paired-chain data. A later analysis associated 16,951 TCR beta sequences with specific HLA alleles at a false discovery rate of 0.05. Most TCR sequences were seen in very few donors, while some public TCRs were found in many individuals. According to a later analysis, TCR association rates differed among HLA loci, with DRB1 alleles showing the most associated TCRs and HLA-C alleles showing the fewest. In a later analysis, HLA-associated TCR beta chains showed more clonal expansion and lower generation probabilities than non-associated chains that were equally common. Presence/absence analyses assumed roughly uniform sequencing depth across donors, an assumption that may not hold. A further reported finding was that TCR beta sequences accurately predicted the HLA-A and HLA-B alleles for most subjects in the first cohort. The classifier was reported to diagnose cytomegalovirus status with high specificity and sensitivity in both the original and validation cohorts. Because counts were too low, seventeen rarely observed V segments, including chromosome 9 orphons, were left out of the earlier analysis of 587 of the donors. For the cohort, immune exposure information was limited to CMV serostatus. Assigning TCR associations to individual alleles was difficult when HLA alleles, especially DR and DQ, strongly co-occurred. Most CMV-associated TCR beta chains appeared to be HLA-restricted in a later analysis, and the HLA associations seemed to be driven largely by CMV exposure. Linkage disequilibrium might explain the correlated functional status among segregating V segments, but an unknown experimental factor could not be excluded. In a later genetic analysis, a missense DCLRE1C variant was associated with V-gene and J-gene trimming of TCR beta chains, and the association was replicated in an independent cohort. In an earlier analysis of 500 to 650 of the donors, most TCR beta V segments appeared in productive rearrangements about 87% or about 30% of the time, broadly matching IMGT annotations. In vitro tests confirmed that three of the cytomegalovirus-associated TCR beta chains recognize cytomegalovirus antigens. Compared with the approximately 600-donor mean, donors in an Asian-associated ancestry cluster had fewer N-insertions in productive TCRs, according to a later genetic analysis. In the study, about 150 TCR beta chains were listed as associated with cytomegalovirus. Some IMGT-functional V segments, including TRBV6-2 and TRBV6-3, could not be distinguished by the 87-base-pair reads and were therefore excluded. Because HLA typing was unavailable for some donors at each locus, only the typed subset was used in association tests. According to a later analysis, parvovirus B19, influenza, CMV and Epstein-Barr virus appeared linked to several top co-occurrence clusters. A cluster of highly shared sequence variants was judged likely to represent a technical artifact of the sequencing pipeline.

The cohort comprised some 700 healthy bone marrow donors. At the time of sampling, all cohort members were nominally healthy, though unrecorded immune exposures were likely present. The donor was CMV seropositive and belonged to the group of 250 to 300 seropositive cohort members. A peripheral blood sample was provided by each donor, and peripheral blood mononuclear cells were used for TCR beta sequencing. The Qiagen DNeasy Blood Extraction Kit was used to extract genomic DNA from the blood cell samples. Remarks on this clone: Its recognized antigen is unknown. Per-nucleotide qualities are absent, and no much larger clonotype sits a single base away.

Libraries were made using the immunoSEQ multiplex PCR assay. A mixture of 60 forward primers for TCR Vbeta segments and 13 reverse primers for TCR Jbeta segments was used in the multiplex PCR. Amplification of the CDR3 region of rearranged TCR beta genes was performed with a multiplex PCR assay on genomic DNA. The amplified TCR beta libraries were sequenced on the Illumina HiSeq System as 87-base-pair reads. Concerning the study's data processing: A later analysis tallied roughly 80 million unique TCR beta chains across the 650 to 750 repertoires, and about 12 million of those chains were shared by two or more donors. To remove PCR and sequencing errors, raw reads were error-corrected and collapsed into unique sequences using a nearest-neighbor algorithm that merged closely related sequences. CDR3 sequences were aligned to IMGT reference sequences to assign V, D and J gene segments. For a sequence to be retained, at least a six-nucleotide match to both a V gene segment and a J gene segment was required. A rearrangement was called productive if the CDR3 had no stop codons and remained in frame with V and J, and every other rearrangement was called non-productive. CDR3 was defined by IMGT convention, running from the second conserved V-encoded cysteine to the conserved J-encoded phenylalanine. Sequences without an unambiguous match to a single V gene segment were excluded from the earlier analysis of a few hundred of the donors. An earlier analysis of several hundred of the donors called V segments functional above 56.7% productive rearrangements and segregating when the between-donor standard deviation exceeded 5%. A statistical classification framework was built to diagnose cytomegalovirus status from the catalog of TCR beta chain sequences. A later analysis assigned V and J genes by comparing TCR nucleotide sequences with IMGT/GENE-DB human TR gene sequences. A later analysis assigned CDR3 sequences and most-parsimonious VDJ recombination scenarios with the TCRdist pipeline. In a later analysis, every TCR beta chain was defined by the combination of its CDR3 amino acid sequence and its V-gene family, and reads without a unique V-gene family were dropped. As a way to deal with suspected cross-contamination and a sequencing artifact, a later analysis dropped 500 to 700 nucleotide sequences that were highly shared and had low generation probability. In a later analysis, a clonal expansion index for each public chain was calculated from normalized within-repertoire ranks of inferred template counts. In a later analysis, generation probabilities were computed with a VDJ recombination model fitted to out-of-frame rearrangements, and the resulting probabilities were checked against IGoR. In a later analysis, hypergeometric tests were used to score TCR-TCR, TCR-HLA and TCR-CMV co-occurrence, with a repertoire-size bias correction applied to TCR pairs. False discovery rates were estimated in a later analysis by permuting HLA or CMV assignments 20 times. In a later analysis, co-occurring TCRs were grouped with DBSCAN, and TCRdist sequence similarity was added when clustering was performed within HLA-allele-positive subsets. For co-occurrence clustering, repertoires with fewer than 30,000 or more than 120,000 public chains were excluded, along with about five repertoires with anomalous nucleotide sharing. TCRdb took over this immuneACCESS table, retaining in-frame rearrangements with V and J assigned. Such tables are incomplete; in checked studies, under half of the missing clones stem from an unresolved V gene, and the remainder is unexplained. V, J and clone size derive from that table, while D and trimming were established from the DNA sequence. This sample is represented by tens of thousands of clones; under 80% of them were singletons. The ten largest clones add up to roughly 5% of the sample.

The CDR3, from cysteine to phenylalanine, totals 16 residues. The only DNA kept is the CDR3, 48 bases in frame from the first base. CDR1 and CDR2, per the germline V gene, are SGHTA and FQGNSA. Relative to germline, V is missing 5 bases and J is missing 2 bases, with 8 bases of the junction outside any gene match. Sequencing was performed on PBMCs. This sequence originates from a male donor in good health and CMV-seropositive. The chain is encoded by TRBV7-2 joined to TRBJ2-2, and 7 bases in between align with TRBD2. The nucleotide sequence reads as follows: TGTGCCAGCAGCCAAGCGGGGAGACGCAACACCGGGGAGCTGTTTTTT. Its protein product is CASSQAGRRNTGELFF. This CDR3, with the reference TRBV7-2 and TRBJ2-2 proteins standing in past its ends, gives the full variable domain GAGVSQSPSNKVTEKGKDVELRCDPISGHTALYWYRQSLGQGLEFLIYFQGNSAPDKSGLPSDRFSAERTGGSVSTLTIQRTQQEDSAVYLCASSQAGRRNTGELFFGEGSRLTVL.